This TCR beta chain emerged from a study of cytomegalovirus exposure and HLA in healthy donors (dated by TCRdb to about 2017). General notes on the study: An earlier analysis of some 600 of the donors reported 276 Gb of sequence data and roughly 120 million unique TCR beta sequences obtained from about 170 million T cells. Around 300 gigabases of sequencing data and tens of millions of unique TCR sequences were included in an early release covering 550 to 650 HLA-typed donors. Of the roughly 400 genotyped donors, roughly 85% fell in the genetic ancestry cluster associated with self-reported Caucasian donors. The study aimed to test whether cataloging public T cell receptors could reveal signatures of past pathogen exposure. The study used immunosequencing to profile the T cell repertoires of under 700 subjects and linked those repertoires to cytomegalovirus serostatus. In addition to the first cohort of 650 to 750 subjects, a separate validation cohort of 100 to 150 different subjects was used. To predict cytomegalovirus infection status, the study combined high-throughput TCR immunosequencing, statistical association of individual TCRs with disease status, and machine learning. A later analysis re-analyzed previously published TCR beta repertoires from 650 to 800 donors and added high-resolution HLA genotyping to study TCR occurrence patterns. In the later analysis, no new phenotypic data were used to find candidate immune exposures; instead, reliance was placed on TCR beta sequences and their occurrence across donors. To decide whether each TCR beta V gene segment behaved as functional or pseudogenic, an earlier analysis of fewer than 750 of the donors relied on high-throughput TCR beta sequencing. Donor age, sex, ethnicity and CMV serostatus were collected together with the repertoire data. A later genetic analysis took genome-wide SNP genotypes for about 55% of the 666 donors and used that subset as a discovery cohort. Every discovery cohort repertoire had been produced on one sequencing platform. Class I and class II HLA loci were covered by the typing at four-digit resolution. Typing coverage varied by locus: 629-630 donors for A, B, C, DRB1 and DQB1; around 560 for DQA1; about 570 for DPA1; approximately 490 for DPB1. Because of strong linkage in the cohort, five DR-DQ haplotypes were treated as single units for association and clustering. On average, 235,054 unique TCR beta nucleotide sequences were sequenced per donor among 300 to 500 genotyped donors of the cohort, with about 19% of those sequences being non-productive. What the authors observed across the whole study: In a later analysis, the rate of TCR association differed among HLA loci, with DRB1 alleles having the most associated TCRs and HLA-C alleles having the fewest. A further reported finding was that TCR beta sequences accurately predicted the HLA-A and HLA-B alleles for most subjects in the first cohort. In vitro tests confirmed that a few of the cytomegalovirus-associated TCR beta chains recognize cytomegalovirus antigens. For the cohort, immune exposure information was limited to CMV serostatus. In a later analysis, several top co-occurrence clusters were reported to appear linked to parvovirus B19, influenza, CMV and Epstein-Barr virus. The 87-base-pair reads could not distinguish some IMGT-functional V segments, including TRBV6-2 and TRBV6-3, so those segments were excluded. The sequencing pipeline was judged likely to have produced a cluster of highly shared sequence variants as a technical artifact. An earlier analysis of approximately 540 of the donors showed that most TCR beta V segments appeared in productive rearrangements either about 87% or about 30% of the time, which broadly matched IMGT annotations. Specific HLA alleles were associated with roughly 16,000 TCR beta sequences at a false discovery rate of 0.05 in a later analysis. In both the original and validation cohorts, the classifier was reported to diagnose cytomegalovirus status with high specificity and sensitivity. In a later analysis, HLA-associated TCR beta chains were found to be more clonally expanded and to have lower generation probabilities than equally common non-associated chains. Presence/absence analyses assumed roughly uniform sequencing depth across donors, an assumption that may not hold. Correlated functional status among segregating V segments might reflect linkage disequilibrium, but an unknown experimental factor could not be ruled out. A later analysis found that most CMV-associated TCR beta chains appeared HLA-restricted, with HLA associations seemingly driven largely by CMV exposure. A later genetic analysis associated a missense DCLRE1C variant with V-gene and J-gene trimming of TCR beta chains, and an independent cohort replicated the association. The cohort was sequenced for TCR beta chains only, and without alpha or paired-chain data the features that could be detected were limited. When HLA alleles, especially DR and DQ, strongly co-occurred, attributing TCR associations to individual alleles was difficult. Across donors, most TCR sequences were observed very rarely, whereas some public TCRs were present in many individuals. In the study, around 160 TCR beta chains were listed as associated with cytomegalovirus. Because HLA typing was unavailable for some donors at each locus, only the typed subset was used in association tests. A later genetic analysis reported fewer N-insertions in productive TCRs among donors in an Asian-associated ancestry cluster than the approximately 700-donor mean. The authors suggested that the approach could potentially be generalized to other disease states and immunological phenotypes. The earlier analysis of 587 of the donors excluded roughly 17 rarely observed V segments, including chromosome 9 orphons, because counts were too low.

The library was prepared using the immunoSEQ multiplex PCR assay. For the multiplex PCR, a mixture combining 60 forward primers for TCR Vbeta segments and 13 reverse primers for TCR Jbeta segments was used. The CDR3 region of rearranged TCR beta genes was amplified from genomic DNA by a multiplex PCR assay. On the Illumina HiSeq System, the amplified TCR beta libraries were sequenced as 87-base-pair reads. The paper's processing steps were these. In a later analysis, around 80 million unique TCR beta chains were counted across the 666 repertoires, and around 11 million of these chains were shared by at least two donors. To remove PCR and sequencing errors, raw reads were error-corrected and collapsed into unique sequences using a nearest-neighbor algorithm that merged closely related sequences. CDR3 sequences were aligned to IMGT reference sequences to assign V, D and J gene segments. For a sequence to be retained, a match of at least six nucleotides was required to both a V gene segment and a J gene segment. A rearrangement was called productive if the CDR3 had no stop codons and remained in frame with V and J, and every other rearrangement was called non-productive. Following IMGT convention, CDR3 was defined as the stretch from the second conserved V-encoded cysteine to the conserved J-encoded phenylalanine. The earlier analysis of 500 to 600 of the donors excluded sequences that lacked an unambiguous match to a single V gene segment. In an earlier analysis of several hundred of the donors, V segments were called functional above 56.7% productive rearrangements and were called segregating when the between-donor standard deviation exceeded 5%. To diagnose cytomegalovirus status from the catalog of TCR beta chain sequences, a statistical classification framework was built. V and J gene assignment, in a later analysis, came from comparing TCR nucleotide sequences with IMGT/GENE-DB human TR gene sequences. The TCRdist pipeline was used in a later analysis to assign CDR3 sequences and most-parsimonious VDJ recombination scenarios. In a later analysis, each TCR beta chain was defined by its CDR3 amino acid sequence together with its V-gene family, and reads without a unique V-gene family were excluded. A later analysis removed 600 or so highly shared, low-generation-probability nucleotide sequences to deal with suspected cross-contamination and a sequencing artifact. In a later analysis, a clonal expansion index was calculated for each public chain from normalized within-repertoire ranks of inferred template counts. In a later analysis, generation probabilities were computed using a VDJ recombination model fitted to out-of-frame rearrangements, and the results were checked against IGoR. Hypergeometric tests were used in a later analysis to score TCR-TCR, TCR-HLA and TCR-CMV co-occurrence, with a repertoire-size bias correction applied to the TCR pairs. False discovery rates were estimated in a later analysis by permuting HLA or CMV assignments 20 times. In a later analysis, co-occurring TCRs were grouped using DBSCAN, and TCRdist sequence similarity was added for clustering within HLA-allele-positive subsets. Repertoires with fewer than 30,000 or more than 120,000 public chains, plus five repertoires with anomalous nucleotide sharing, were excluded from co-occurrence clustering. TCRdb stores this immuneACCESS table with in-frame sequences only. Part of the clones is absent; in the studies checked, under half of the shortfall reflects unresolved V genes, and no reason is known for the rest. V and J calls and clone size are copied from that table; D and trimming were computed from the DNA. A total of roughly 170,000 clones appear in this sample, roughly 70% of them only once. The top ten clones comprise over 1.2% of the sample.

Including the terminal cysteine and phenylalanine, the CDR3 comprises 15 residues. The only DNA kept is the CDR3, 45 bases in frame from the first base. CDR1 and CDR2, looked up from the germline V gene, are MNHEY and SVGAGI. V and J are truncated by 6 bases and 4 bases respectively, leaving an intervening sequence of 16 bases. Note on this clone: Its antigen specificity is not known. Per-base quality was not reported, and no clone a single base away is much larger than it.

The cohort consisted of approximately 670 healthy bone marrow donors. All cohort members were sampled while nominally healthy, although unrecorded immune exposures were likely present. The donor tested CMV seronegative, placing the donor among the 352 seronegative members of the cohort. A peripheral blood sample was collected from each donor, and TCR beta sequencing was performed on peripheral blood mononuclear cells. The Qiagen DNeasy Blood Extraction Kit was used to extract genomic DNA from the blood cell samples. Sequenced input: PBMCs. The chain was built from TRBV6-5 and TRBJ1-3, with TRBD1 perhaps the D gene, on 5 matching bases. This clonotype originated in a girl between 5 and 17 years old in good health and CMV-seronegative. The DNA sequence follows: TGTGCCAGCAGCTACGGGAGGGACTACGGAAACACCATATATTTT. Its protein reads: CASSYGRDYGNTIYF.